There are a few counts of the clone carrying this TCR beta chain. No antigen is known for it. These data originate in a study of T cell repertoires in cytomegalovirus infection. On the study more broadly: Both a matching HLA type and CMV infection were indicated by public TCR beta signatures.

TCRdb called the reads again in MiXCR, with one record for every CDR3 protein. The table shows about 530,000 distinct CDR3 sequences, with 26% occurring only once. The CDR3 covers 14 residues. CDR1 and CDR2 (germline): MNHNS, SASEGT. Trimming cost V 7 bases and J 2 bases; bases outside gene matches: 1. Study-level findings and limits: Cumulative public TCR beta family frequency identified carriers of CMV plus the relevant HLA. Dominant in the ex vivo response were TCR beta clonotypes restricted by HLA-C and specific for CMV.

The receptor comes from a human donor in good health (CMV status not recorded). Some clones in this sample may be carry-over from other donors' samples. Sequencing was carried out using PBMCs. The genes are TRBV6-1 and TRBJ2-1; 11 bases fit TRBD2. The CDR3, as DNA: TGTGCCAGCACACTAGCGGGAGCCTACAATGAGCAGTTCTTC. It yields the protein CASTLAGAYNEQFF.